These 7 T cell receptor beta chains came from one sample sequenced in a study of T cell changes during pregnancy in multiple sclerosis. Assay used: immunoSEQ multiplex PCR; TCRdb lists only in-frame clones, some missing. The sample lists around 36,000 clones, more than 80% seen once, with 0.43% in the top ten. The sample consisted of CD4+ T cells from peripheral blood mononuclear cells, taken in the third trimester of pregnancy. The receptors derive from a female donor with multiple sclerosis, enrolled in a pregnancy study.

This chain links TRBV19 with TRBJ2-2; D not resolved. V was trimmed by 0 bases and J by 11 bases, leaving 13 bases between them. CDR3 size: 14 residues. The V gene's germline CDR1 is LNHDA and CDR2 SQIVND (reference sequence). The CDR3 sequence is CASSIDAVPGELFF. DNA of the CDR3: TGTGCCAGTAGTATAGACGCAGTGCCTGGCGAGCTGTTTTTT.

This rearrangement joins TRBV4-1 to TRBJ1-6; 8 positions agree with TRBD1. This CDR3 region has 22 residues. Looked up from germline, CDR1 is MGHRA and CDR2 is YSYEKL. V was clipped by 4 bases and J by 2 bases; unmatched bases: 22. The CDR3 DNA follows: TGCGCCAGCAGCCTAATCGGACAGGGCGGTGGCAAAGATTGGGCCTATAATTCACCCCTCCACTTT. Its protein product is CASSLIGQGGGKDWAYNSPLHF.

The chain uses TRBV28 and TRBJ2-6; TRBD1 agrees at 8 bases. With 7 bases clipped from V and 0 bases from J, the junction kept 11 bases outside the gene matches. The CDR3 contains 18 residues. Germline-derived CDR1 and CDR2 are MDHEN and SYDVKM. CDR3 sequence reads: CASKAGTGSNSGANVLTF. CDR3 nucleotide sequence: TGTGCCAGCAAAGCCGGGACAGGTTCAAACTCTGGGGCCAACGTCCTGACTTTC. Combining the CDR3 with reference TRBV28 and TRBJ2-6 gives the whole variable domain DVKVTQSSRYLVKRTGEKVFLECVQDMDHENMFWYRQDPGLGLRLIYFSYDVKMKEKGDIPEGYSVSREKKERFSLILESASTNQTSMYLCASKAGTGSNSGANVLTFGAGSRLTVL.

The chain joins TRBV7-9 to TRBJ2-1; 10 bases agree with TRBD2. V lost 5 bases and J lost 3; bases outside the gene matches: 13. Germline values: CDR1 SEHNR, CDR2 FQNEAQ (reference sequence). CDR3 size: 18 residues. In DNA, the CDR3 is TGTGCCAGCAGCCTTGGCGGACTAGCGGTTATTTTCTACAATGAGCAGTTCTTC. Translating gives CASSLGGLAVIFYNEQFF.

This chain connects TRBV7-3 to TRBJ2-7; possibly TRBD2 for D (7 bases). Trimming stripped 5 bases from V and 5 bases from J, with 13 bases between. The CDR3 consists of 13 residues. Germline V gene lookup returns CDR1 SGHTA and CDR2 FQGTGA. Written as DNA, the CDR3 is TGTGCCAGCAGCCGAAGGGGGGGGGACGAGCAGTACTTC. It specifies CASSRRGGDEQYF.

This chain uses TRBV5-1 with TRBJ2-3; TRBD2 matches at 15 bases. V lost 4 bases and J lost 3; bases outside the gene matches: 6. Germline V CDR1 and CDR2: SGHRS, YFSETQ. The CDR3 consists of 17 residues. The CDR3 sequence: CASSPGLAGGRTDTQYF. CDR3 nucleotide sequence: TGCGCCAGCAGCCCTGGACTAGCGGGAGGGAGGACAGATACGCAGTATTTT.

The chain carries TRBV21-1 and TRBJ2-1; the table's D gene call, TRBD2, was not cross checked with the DNA. TRBV21-1 is shown as a pseudogene. CDR3 length: 11 residues. The CDR3 is CASSTREVQFF. CDR3 sequence (DNA): TGTGCCAGCAGCACCCGGGAGGTGCAGTTCTTC.